This T cell receptor beta chain derives from a study of neurological immune-mediated disorders. Overall study: Multiple sclerosis patients numbering about 34 comprised around 31 relapsing-remitting and 3 secondary progressive patients.

As to this clonotype: The antigen is unknown. Just one base apart from a much larger clone, this may be a read error.

The CDR3 is 12 amino acids. Germline CDR1 is MNHEY and CDR2 is SVGEGT. V shed 2 bases and J shed 5 bases, with 6 bases lying between them. One entry per CDR3 protein, called by TCRdb with MiXCR from the 5' RACE reads. There are about 65,000 distinct CDR3 sequences in the sample; over 4% occur only once, and around 2.6% lies in the top ten. Study observations and caveats: Falling below healthy controls, multiple sclerosis showed the least TCR clonal expansion, while HTLV-1-associated myelopathy showed the most. Repertoires from 18 of 34 multiple sclerosis patients grouped phylogenetically into a related-CDR3 cluster, suggesting a possible signature.

The source of this sequence is a man over 45 with multiple sclerosis. This chain joins TRBV6-2 or TRBV6-3 and TRBJ2-5; D not certain. Sequenced sample: PBMCs. CDR3: CASSYPTETQYF. The CDR3 DNA sequence: TGTGCCAGCAGTTACCCTACGGAGACCCAGTACTTC.